The source of this T cell receptor beta chain is a study of T cell responses to AZD1222 COVID-19 vaccine. Findings and caveats of the study: Baseline serostatus was positive in only a handful of AZD1222 recipients. Clonal diversity may have been underestimated in mostly white British donors. When two AZD1222 doses had been given, Spike-specific TCR breadth and depth rose.

Sequenced by immunoSEQ multiplex PCR; TCRdb stores in-frame clones only, minus some. The sample comprises some 110,000 clones, around 94% of which are singletons, and around 1.7% rests with the top ten. Trimming removed 5 bases at V and 11 bases at J, with 13 bases between. CDR1 and CDR2 (germline): SGHAT, FQNNGV. This CDR3 spans 12 amino acids. Details on this clone: The antigen is undetermined.

This receptor was obtained from an adult in good health. This specimen was peripheral blood, taken on day 0 of AZD1222 vaccination. The J gene is TRBJ2-4, the V gene TRBV11-2, with D possibly being TRBD2 (5 bases). The CDR3 reads CASSDSEGLQYF. The CDR3 DNA sequence: TGTGCCAGCAGCGACTCCGAGGGCCTTCAGTACTTC.